What follows describes a single T cell receptor (beta chain). Its antigen is not known. CD45RO-negative, CCR7-positively selected cells formed the naive CD8 fraction, excluding terminally differentiated effector memory CD45RA+ cells. This CDR3 has 15 amino acids. The V gene's germline CDR1 is ENHRY and CDR2 SYGVKD. V was pared by 2 bases and J by 0 bases, with 10 bases between. The record originates from a study of shared clonotypes between healthy human individuals. Overall study results and limits: Unshared clonotypes carried lower generation probabilities than those common to all four donors.

Sequenced by immunoSEQ multiplex PCR; TCRdb stores in-frame clones only, minus some. Of some 2.1 million clones in the sample, over 85% are singletons; the top ten hold 1.1%. The specimen was naive CD8+ T cells sorted from blood. This TCR came from a man between 18 and 35 years old in good health. The chain uses TRBV10-3 and TRBJ1-1; D remains unclear. The CDR3 reads CAISEVEGLNTEAFF. The CDR3 DNA follows: TGTGCCATCAGTGAGGTGGAGGGTTTGAACACTGAAGCTTTCTTT.